This TCR beta chain was obtained from a study of blood T cells in healthy people across ages. V lost 4 bases, J lost 7 bases, and 8 bases stayed unmatched. This CDR3 region has 14 residues. CDR1 and CDR2 (germline): LNHNV, YYDKDF (reference sequence). PCR was performed a second time for about 6 to 12 cycles using a sample-barcoded 5' primer and a J-beta primer mix. TCRdb processed the 5' RACE reads anew with MiXCR; each CDR3 protein has one entry. In the table there are 780,000 or so distinct CDR3 sequences, around 50% of which are singletons. The chain couples TRBV15 to TRBJ1-2; 8 bases match TRBD1. This sequence originates from a man in his forties or fifties in good health. The specimen sequenced was blood. The CDR3 coding sequence is TGTGCCACCAGCAAGGCAGGGGGCGAGGGTGGCTACACCTTC. It codes for CATSKAGGEGGYTF.